Presented here are 20 T cell receptor beta chains from one specimen sequenced in a study of radiation and T cells in renal cell carcinoma. Noted treatment: treatment-naive control, cytoreductive nephrectomy. Clones were sequenced by immunoSEQ multiplex PCR, and TCRdb holds only the in-frame ones, with some missing. Among 10,000 to 12,000 clones, 58% were seen once, and the ten largest hold 9.7%. Specimen: tumor tissue, collected from a patient whose treatment was nephrectomy without radiotherapy. These TCRs come from a man aged 40-49 years with renal cell carcinoma.

The chain has TRBV27 and TRBJ2-7; D is possibly TRBD1 or TRBD2 (5 bases each). The CDR3 extends over 14 amino acids. Trimming removed 5 bases at V and 2 bases at J, with 13 bases between. Germline V gives CDR1 MNHEY, CDR2 SMNVEV (reference sequence). The CDR3 DNA is TGTGCCAGCAGTCCCTCCCGGGGCCCCTACGAGCAGTACTTC. It translates to CASSPSRGPYEQYF.

V usage is TRBV7-2 and J usage is TRBJ1-1; D is uncertain. Per germline, CDR1 SGHTA and CDR2 FQGNSA. Trimming left V 1 base short and J 6 bases short, with 9 bases between. CDR3 length: 13 amino acids. Here the CDR3 reads CASSLVPQAEAFF. The DNA for the CDR3 is TGTGCCAGCAGCTTAGTACCGCAGGCTGAAGCTTTCTTT.

The chain uses TRBV7-6 and TRBJ2-3, with 7 bases lining up with TRBD2. The germline V gene has CDR1 SGHVS and CDR2 FNYEAQ. The CDR3 extends over 16 amino acids. V trimming: 0 bases; J trimming: 5 bases; junction bases outside the gene matches: 8. The CDR3 nucleotides are TGTGCCAGCAGCTTAGCGTTTGGCGGGAGAATAGATACGCAGTATTTT. It yields the protein CASSLAFGGRIDTQYF.

This clone was counted only a few times. The chain is built from TRBV6-1 and TRBJ1-5; D remains ambiguous. This CDR3 region has 13 residues. V gave up 3 bases and J gave up 0 bases, with 3 bases separating them. Germline-derived CDR1 and CDR2 are MNHNS and SASEGT. The DNA of the CDR3 is TGTGCCAGCAGTGATTATAGCAATCAGCCCCAGCATTTT. This codes for CASSDYSNQPQHF.

This chain links TRBV18 with TRBJ2-2; D possibly uses TRBD1 or TRBD2 (5 bases each). V was cut by 4 bases and J by 4 bases, with 19 bases left in between. Per the germline V gene, CDR1 is KGHSH and CDR2 is LQKENI. The CDR3 has 17 amino acids. The CDR3 reads CASSRLSVPGTTGELFF. The CDR3 DNA follows: TGTGCCAGCTCACGGTTGAGTGTGCCAGGGACCACCGGGGAGCTGTTTTTT. The variable domain in full, with the rest retrieved from reference TRBV18 and TRBJ2-2, is NAGVMQNPRHLVRRRGQEARLRCSPMKGHSHVYWYRQLPEEGLKFMVYLQKENIIDESGMPKERFSAEFPKEGPSILRIQQVVRGDSAAYFCASSRLSVPGTTGELFFGEGSRLTVL.

This clone was detected once. The chain has TRBV2 and TRBJ1-2; TRBD1 matches at 12 bases. Losses at the gene ends were 8 bases for V and 8 bases for J; bases not matched to a gene: 9. The germline V gene has CDR1 SNHLY and CDR2 FYNNEI. The CDR3 totals 14 residues. The CDR3 sequence is CASRSGQGAWGYTF. For the CDR3, the DNA is TGTGCCAGCCGTTCGGGACAGGGGGCGTGGGGCTACACCTTC.

The V call is TRBV9, the J call TRBJ2-7, with 14 bases aligning to TRBD2. Germline V gene lookup returns CDR1 SGDLS and CDR2 YYNGEE. The V gene end was trimmed by 4 bases and the J gene end by 7 bases; junction bases not matched to a gene: 10. The CDR3 totals 16 residues. The CDR3 is CASSSGTSGRSWEQYF. The CDR3 nucleotides are TGTGCCAGCAGCTCTGGGACTAGCGGGAGATCCTGGGAGCAGTACTTC.

The genes are TRBV27 and TRBJ2-1; 11 positions agree with TRBD2. Germline V gene sequence: CDR1 MNHEY, CDR2 SMNVEV (reference sequence). After removal of 6 bases from V and 2 bases from J, the junction contained 9 bases not matched to a gene. The length of the CDR3 is 17 residues. The CDR3 sequence is CASRHLLAGVTYNEQFF. CDR3 in DNA: TGTGCCAGCAGACACTTACTAGCGGGAGTTACCTACAATGAGCAGTTCTTC.

Worth noting for this clone: One end of the junction does not line up with germline, which may come from a read error. This chain uses TRBV27 with TRBJ2-7; 7 bases agree with TRBD2. The CDR3 length is 11 residues. Germline CDR1 is MNHEY and CDR2 is SMNVEV (reference sequence). The CDR3 DNA reads TGTGCCAGCAGTCCAGCTAGCGGCCACGGATTC. Protein product: CASSPASGHGF.

This rearrangement joins TRBV7-2 to TRBJ2-5; no clear D gene. Per the germline V gene, CDR1 is SGHTA and CDR2 is FQGNSA. With 1 base removed from V and 4 bases from J, the gap between germline ends came to 10 bases. The length of the CDR3 is 14 residues. The CDR3 nucleotides are TGTGCCAGCAGCTTAGGTTGGACGGGAGAGACCCAGTACTTC. It translates to CASSLGWTGETQYF.

The chain recombines TRBV5-6 with TRBJ2-5, with TRBD2 identical over 7 bases. V lost 1 base, J lost 4 bases, and 10 bases stayed unmatched. The germline gives CDR1 SGHDT, CDR2 YYEEEE. The CDR3 covers 16 residues. CDR3: CASSLTVAGALETQYF. In DNA form, the CDR3 reads TGTGCCAGCAGCTTGACCGTCGCGGGAGCCCTAGAGACCCAGTACTTC.

The gene calls are TRBV30 and TRBJ2-1; 7 bases align to TRBD1. V lost 4 bases, J lost 3 bases, and 9 bases stayed unmatched. The CDR3 runs 15 residues. The V gene's germline CDR1 is GTSNPN and CDR2 SVGIG (reference sequence). The CDR3 DNA is TGTGCCTGGACCCCCCCGACAGGGCGCTACAATGAGCAGTTCTTC. This encodes CAWTPPTGRYNEQFF.

This chain connects TRBV7-9 to TRBJ1-1; 7 nucleotides line up with TRBD1. There are 19 residues in the CDR3. V shed 7 bases, J shed 3 bases, and the junction held 23 bases outside the gene matches. Per germline, CDR1 SEHNR and CDR2 FQNEAQ (reference sequence). CDR3 DNA: TGTGCCAGCACGGGGGATCAGGTTGGTCGTAGGGGGCTTTACACTGAAGCTTTCTTT. This gives the protein CASTGDQVGRRGLYTEAFF.

This clone has only a few counts. CDR3 residues: CASSDPSGEADTQYF. DNA for the CDR3: TGTGCCAGCAGTGACCCTTCCGGGGAGGCAGATACGCAGTATTTT. The chain has TRBV2 and TRBJ2-3; D may be TRBD2 (6 bases). CDR3 size: 15 residues. Germline V gene data show CDR1 as SNHLY and CDR2 as FYNNEI. V was shortened by 3 bases and J by 4 bases, with 14 bases between the two germline ends.

This sequence joins TRBV21-1 and TRBJ2-7. TRBV21-1 is described as a pseudogene. This CDR3 spans 15 amino acids. The chain's CDR3 is CASSRFQEWTYEQYV. CDR3 nucleotides: TGTGCCAGCAGCAGATTTCAAGAATGGACCTACGAGCAGTACGTC.

This clone has more than one count but fewer than ten. The chain uses TRBV11-2 and TRBJ1-3; no definite D call. V was pared by 1 base and J by 4 bases, with 5 bases between. The CDR3 runs to 13 residues. The germline gives CDR1 SGHAT, CDR2 FQNNGV. CDR3 sequence reads: CASSLGRGNTIYF. CDR3 DNA sequence: TGTGCCAGCAGCTTAGGACGGGGAAACACCATATATTTT.

A few counts support this clone. The chain combines TRBV14 with TRBJ2-1; D gene uncertain. The V gene lost 0 bases and the J gene lost 8 bases, with 11 bases spanning the gap. Germline loops: CDR1 SGHDN, CDR2 FVKESK. The CDR3 contains 14 residues. CDR3 nucleotides: TGTGCCAGCAGCCAAGATCGCGGTATGGATGAGCAGTTCTTC. Amino acid sequence: CASSQDRGMDEQFF.

This clone is termed medium-sized. The chain is built from TRBV7-6 and TRBJ1-1; D perhaps matches TRBD1 (5 bases). CDR3 length: 13 amino acids. Germline V lookup: CDR1 SGHVS, CDR2 FNYEAQ. V was cut by 5 bases and J by 4 bases, with 11 bases left in between. The CDR3 DNA reads as TGTGCCAGCAGCCTCGGGGGAGTCACTGAAGCTTTCTTT. Translated: CASSLGGVTEAFF.

This clone was picked up a small number of times. The chain couples TRBV7-3 to TRBJ2-1, with TRBD2 matching over 14 bases. The junction had 9 bases not matched to a gene; V was cut back by 4 bases and J by 10 bases. The CDR3 sequence is 16 residues long. Germline V gene sequence: CDR1 SGHTA, CDR2 FQGTGA. CDR3 DNA sequence: TGTGCCAGCAGCTCCGCCGGGACTAGCGGGAGAACCGAGCAGTTCTTC. It is translated as CASSSAGTSGRTEQFF.

The J gene is TRBJ2-3, the V gene TRBV2; weak D call: TRBD2 (6 bases). Trimming cost V 6 bases and J 6 bases, with 22 bases left between them. Germline V gene data show CDR1 as SNHLY and CDR2 as FYNNEI. The CDR3 consists of 16 residues. The CDR3 DNA is TGTGCCAGCAGAGATAGATGGGGCGGGAATGGGGATACGCAGTATTTT. Translated: CASRDRWGGNGDTQYF.